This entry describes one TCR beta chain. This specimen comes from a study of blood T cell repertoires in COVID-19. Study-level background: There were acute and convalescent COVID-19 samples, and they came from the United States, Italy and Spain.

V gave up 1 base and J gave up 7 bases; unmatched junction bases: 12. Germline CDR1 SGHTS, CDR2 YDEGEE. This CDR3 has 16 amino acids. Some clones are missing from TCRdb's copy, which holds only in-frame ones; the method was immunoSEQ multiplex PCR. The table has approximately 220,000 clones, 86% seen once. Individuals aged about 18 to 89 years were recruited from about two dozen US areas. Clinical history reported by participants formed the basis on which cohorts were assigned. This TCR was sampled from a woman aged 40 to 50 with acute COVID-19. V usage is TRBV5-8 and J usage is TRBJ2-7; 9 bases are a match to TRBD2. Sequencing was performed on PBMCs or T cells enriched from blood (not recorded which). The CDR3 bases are TGTGCCAGCAGCTTGTGGATTCGTAGCGGGAGCGGGGAGCAGTACTTC. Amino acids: CASSLWIRSGSGEQYF.